The T cell receptor beta chain under discussion was sequenced for a study of T cell responses to AZD1222 COVID-19 vaccine listed by TCRdb under 2021. General notes on the study: AZD1222 recipients whose second dose came at about 4 weeks and those whose second dose came at about 12 weeks were combined into one group, since spike-specific TCR depth and breadth did not differ between the two schedules. TCR sequencing was performed for fewer than 250 trial participants, of whom some 200 were given two doses of AZD1222 and some 25 were given two doses of MenACWY control vaccine. Enrollment into the trials was organized by age into subgroups of 18-55, 56-69 and 70-plus years, and those subgroups contained roughly 150, 30 and 60 TCR-sequenced participants, respectively. Findings and caveats that apply to the study as a whole: Only six or seven AZD1222 recipients were SARS-CoV-2 seropositive at baseline, limiting conclusions about previously exposed vaccinees. Vaccine-associated CD4 TCRs spanned the whole spike protein, with dominant responses in regions 160-218 and 743-854. The 56-69-year group was small, and its depth increase did not reach significance, likely because of low power. Because no day 14 peak-response samples were available, repertoires were characterized only after the peak T cell response. Reportedly, close to half of the unique spike-specific TCRs recognized epitopes lying outside the regions that are mutated in the B.1.351 and B.1.1.7 variants. Most participants were white British and females outnumbered males, and the authors suggested that clonal diversity may have been underestimated. A significant rise in spike-specific TCR breadth and depth was observed after two AZD1222 doses relative to day 0 and relative to MenACWY recipients.

Interpreted using the paper, the time point label stands for: baseline before first vaccination. Samples from vaccinated people were obtained from the UK trials COV001 and COV002, which included a single-blind randomized controlled phase 2/3 trial of AZD1222 (ChAdOx1 nCoV-19) in healthy adults. Trial participant PBMC samples were collected at day 0 and day 28 after the second dose for TCRbeta chain sequencing. This clone has more than one count but fewer than ten. What this receptor recognizes is not known. No much larger clonotype is one base removed from it; base qualities were not supplied. The CDR3 regions of human TCRbeta chains were analyzed by immunosequencing. In the authors' own workflow: TCRs in the repertoires were matched against a reference library of SARS-CoV-2-specific TCRs that had been generated with the MIRA antigen-specificity platform. Breadth was defined as the fraction of unique TCRs that were SARS-CoV-2-associated, and depth was defined as the fraction of total T cells that were SARS-CoV-2-associated. Using the MIRA data, every spike-specific TCR was mapped to the spike region that the TCR reacted to and assigned to either a CD4 or a CD8 class. Log10-transformed breadth and depth values were compared by one-way ANOVA with Sidak's multiple comparisons tests. What TCRdb holds here is the immuneACCESS table cut down to in-frame rearrangements. Part of the clones is not present; checked against another copy, under half of the missing clones reflect an unresolved V gene, and the others are unexplained. The DNA gave D and trimming, while V, J and clone size come from that table. The sample table contains fewer than 150,000 clones; only one count was recorded for about four fifths of them. Of the sample, about 4% falls within the top ten clones.

The germline V and J ends show losses of 3 bases and 2 bases respectively, and no gene match explains 14 bases of the junction. Spanning cysteine to phenylalanine, the CDR3 consists of 18 amino acids. The kept DNA is CDR3 alone, 54 bases in frame from the first base. CDR1 and CDR2, looked up from the germline V gene (reference sequence), are LGHDT and YNNKEL. The sequence came from an adult in good health. The source material was peripheral blood, sampled on day 0 of AZD1222 vaccination. The chain employs TRBV3-1 (or the pseudogene TRBV3-2) and TRBJ1-2, with TRBD1 identical over 8 junction bases. The CDR3 region reads CASSQGQAAFTRNYGYTF. The nucleotide sequence is TGTGCCAGCAGCCAGGGACAGGCGGCCTTTACAAGAAACTATGGCTACACCTTC.